Presented here are 6 T cell receptor beta chains from one specimen sequenced in a study of T cells after yellow fever vaccination. TCRdb independently ran MiXCR on the 5' RACE reads; one entry per CDR3 protein. This sample yields 550,000 or so distinct CDR3 sequences, of which 19% are seen a single time; roughly an eighth belongs to the top ten. Source: PBMCs, taken 15 days after the yellow fever booster vaccination. These TCRs come from a man between 25 and 39 years old who received the YFV17D yellow fever vaccine.

The V gene is TRBV15, the J gene TRBJ2-1; 8 bases line up with TRBD2. Germline loops: CDR1 LNHNV, CDR2 YYDKDF (reference sequence). Germline trimming cut 6 bases from V and 5 bases from J; bases unmatched to any gene: 9. The CDR3 covers 15 residues. CDR3 DNA: TGTGCCACCAGTTCCGGGGCGGGGGGACACAATGAGCAGTTCTTC. Its translation is CATSSGAGGHNEQFF.

A few counts support this clonotype. The genes are TRBV29-1 and TRBJ2-7; TRBD1 matches at 8 bases. Germline CDR1 reads SQVTM; CDR2 reads ANQGSEA. V was clipped by 4 bases and J by 7 bases; unmatched bases: 6. The CDR3 extends over 12 amino acids. The CDR3 nucleotides are TGCAGCGTTGGGGGACAGGCGGTTGAGCAGTACTTC. Translating gives CSVGGQAVEQYF.

In its sample, this clonotype was seen a few times. This chain links TRBV3-1 with TRBJ2-7; D is uncertain. Germline V gene data show CDR1 as LGHDT and CDR2 as YNNKEL (reference sequence). The CDR3 is 12 amino acids. V lost 1 base, J lost 6 bases, and 7 bases lay in between. The CDR3: CASSQGGREQYF. The DNA of the CDR3 is TGTGCCAGCAGCCAAGGTGGGCGCGAGCAGTACTTC.

This clonotype was detected a few times. The rearrangement uses TRBV7-2 and TRBJ2-1; 14 bases agree with TRBD2. The germline V gene has CDR1 SGHTA and CDR2 FQGNSA. Trimming removed 4 bases from V and 12 bases from J; junction bases left unmatched: 8. The CDR3 runs to 15 residues. CDR3 sequence reads: CASSSGLAGAVWQFF. The CDR3 nucleotides are TGTGCCAGCAGCTCGGGACTAGCGGGAGCCGTTTGGCAGTTCTTC.

The CDR3 loop reads CSATEAGYTF. The CDR3 coding sequence is TGCAGTGCCACCGAGGCCGGCTACACCTTC. This chain uses TRBV20-1 with TRBJ1-2; no firm D call. The CDR3 covers 10 residues. Trimming pared 6 bases from V and 8 bases from J, leaving 10 bases between. Germline assignment: CDR1 DFQATT and CDR2 SNEGSKA (reference sequence).

This clonotype was counted between two and nine times. The chain is built from TRBV11-2 and TRBJ2-1; 12 bases fit TRBD2. The junction had 4 bases not matched to a gene; V was cut back by 5 bases and J by 2 bases. The CDR3 has 16 amino acids. Germline V lookup: CDR1 SGHAT, CDR2 FQNNGV. The CDR3 DNA sequence: TGTGCCAGCAGCATACGGACTAGCGGGGCCTACAATGAGCAGTTCTTC. This gives the protein CASSIRTSGAYNEQFF.